This entry is about one T cell receptor (beta chain). No antigen is known for it. At one of its ends the junction is not consistent with the germline gene, which may arise from a read error. The AllPrep DNA/RNA mini kit was used to purify genomic DNA and total RNA at the same time from each of the roughly ten tumor samples. Every RNA sample had an RNA integrity number above 6.5 and an OD 260/280 ratio above 1.9. These data come from a study of tumor-infiltrating lymphocytes in glioblastoma multiforme (dated by TCRdb to the late 2010s). Broadly, across the study: To find out whether intratumoral genomic heterogeneity fosters TIL diversity, the study jointly investigated somatic mutations, TIL diversity and immune response activity. General findings and caveats noted by the study authors: RNA-based TCR sequencing may distort clone frequencies because T cells carry unequal numbers of TCR transcripts. The authors noted that sorting T cells into functional subsets, which was not done in the study, would be a future improvement. Generalizability is limited because the TCR and somatic mutation analysis included only one glioblastoma patient.

TCRB libraries were constructed from RNA through three rounds of nested multiplex PCR following a modified ARM-PCR protocol with multiple V-beta primers and a C-beta primer. ProtoScript II Reverse Transcriptase and a C-beta primer were used to synthesize TCRB-specific cDNA from 0.4 to 0.6 ug total RNA. No unique molecular identifiers were described for the TCRB libraries. In the third PCR, barcodes and adapters were added over about 24 cycles using Deep VentR (exo-) polymerase, and bands of 250-500 bp were then gel purified. TCRB libraries were sequenced with 250 bp paired-end reads on an Illumina HiSeq 2500. Under the source paper's analysis protocol: Trimmomatic was used to clean reads, FLASH to merge reads, MiGEC to assign V, D and J segments, and VDJtools to perform the analysis. Repertoire diversity was quantified with the Shannon-Wiener diversity index calculated using VDJtools. In TCRdb, the public reads were trimmed at Q25 with fastp and aligned with MiXCR, with productive beta chains retained. Identical CDR3 proteins give one entry, which carries the most common genes and DNA. TCRdb, not the original authors, processed these V and J calls. This sample gives 15,000 or so distinct CDR3 sequences in total; about 69% of them show up just once. The biggest ten clones account for roughly 49% of the sample.

The CDR3 starts with the cysteine, ends with the phenylalanine, and has 14 residues. Only CDR3 DNA remains: 42 bases, in frame from the first base. Sequencing was performed on brain tumor tissue. The TCR comes from a male donor with glioblastoma. The chain links TRBV12-3 or TRBV12-4 with TRBJ1-1; perhaps TRBD1 is the D gene, with 5 bases matching. The DNA reads as follows: TGTGTCAGCAGTTTAGACGCCCAAAGGGGAATGGCTCTCTTT. Protein translation: CVSSLDAQRGMALF.